The clone carrying this TCR beta chain was recorded many times. Antigen: not known. This sample was taken from a study of Graves' ophthalmopathy and Graves' hyperthyroidism. The germline V gene has CDR1 SNHLY and CDR2 FYNNEI. This CDR3 has 13 residues. The ends were cut back, 4 bases at V and 0 bases at J, with 6 bases in the middle. Overall study findings and caveats: Blood also contained most of the expanded thyroid clonotypes above 0.001 frequency.

Amplification of the TCR beta CDR3 regions used RNA transcripts (as template). First-round RT-PCR relied on HTBI primers, and a second-round multiplex PCR came next. Using its own MiXCR run on the multiplex PCR reads, TCRdb lists one record per CDR3 protein. The sample has 400,000 or so distinct CDR3 sequences, roughly 15% seen once. The chain uses TRBV2 and TRBJ1-1, with TRBD1 as a possible D gene (5 bases). The TCR was taken from an adult woman with stable Graves' hyperthyroidism. Sequencing was carried out using peripheral blood. Here the CDR3 DNA reads TGTGCCAGCAGTGGGGGCCTGAACACTGAAGCTTTCTTT. It is translated as CASSGGLNTEAFF.